Presented here are 27 T cell receptor beta chains from one specimen sequenced in a study of blood T cell repertoires in COVID-19. Method: immunoSEQ multiplex PCR; TCRdb's copy keeps in-frame clones and lacks some. The profile shows 200,000 or so clones, over 65% of them singletons. The sample consisted of peripheral blood. Receptor source: a person aged 70 to 79 with COVID-19, enrolled during active disease.

V and J are TRBV19 and TRBJ1-1, with a tentative D call TRBD1 (5 bases). The CDR3 is 13 amino acids. V lost 4 bases, J lost 4 bases, and 10 bases lay in between. CDR1 LNHDA and CDR2 SQIVND come from the germline V gene (reference sequence). DNA for the CDR3: TGTGCCAGTAGTACAGGGTGGGGCACTGAAGCTTTCTTT. Translated: CASSTGWGTEAFF.

This chain links TRBV2 with TRBJ1-5; TRBD1 aligns across 11 bases. CDR3 length: 16 residues. Germline CDR1 SNHLY, CDR2 FYNNEI. V trimming: 3 bases; J trimming: 5 bases; junction bases outside the gene matches: 6. As DNA, the CDR3 is TGTGCCAGCAGTGAGTCGGGGACAGGGGGTGATCAGCCCCAGCATTTT. Its translation is CASSESGTGGDQPQHF.

The CDR3 DNA sequence: TGTGCCAGCAGTGCCGGCCAAGAGACCCAGTACTTC. Protein product: CASSAGQETQYF. The chain is built from TRBV27 and TRBJ2-5; D unclear. The CDR3 sequence is 12 residues long. Trimming shortened V by 5 bases and J by 1 base, and 5 bases separated the two germline ends. Germline V CDR1 and CDR2: MNHEY, SMNVEV (reference sequence).

V and J are TRBV6-5 and TRBJ1-4; possible D gene TRBD1, 6 bases. Germline CDR1 is MNHEY and CDR2 is SVGAGI. The CDR3 consists of 15 residues. Trimming cost V 6 bases and J 8 bases, with 19 bases left between them. DNA for the CDR3: TGTGCCAGCAGCGCGAGACCAGGGGAGGGAGAAAAACTGTTTTTT. Its protein product is CASSARPGEGEKLFF.

This clone showed up just a few times. V and J are TRBV19 and TRBJ2-2; D is perhaps TRBD2 (6 bases). The CDR3 loop spans 17 amino acids. Deletions cut 2 bases from V and 3 bases from J, with 16 bases between. Germline CDR1 and CDR2: LNHDA and SQIVND (reference sequence). This CDR3 is CASSILGRPPDTGELFF. The CDR3 DNA reads as TGTGCCAGTAGTATACTAGGGAGGCCACCCGACACCGGGGAGCTGTTTTTT.

This clone has just one count. The chain uses TRBV30 and TRBJ2-1; no definite D call. V was clipped by 0 bases and J by 10 bases, with 16 bases between them. The CDR3 runs to 14 residues. Germline assignment: CDR1 GTSNPN and CDR2 SVGIG (reference sequence). The CDR3 reads CAWSVLAQEGEQFF. The CDR3 nucleotides are TGTGCCTGGAGTGTATTGGCTCAGGAAGGCGAGCAGTTCTTC.

The chain employs TRBV5-1 and TRBJ1-2; the D gene is possibly TRBD1 (6 bases). The CDR3 runs to 13 residues. The germline V gene has CDR1 SGHRS and CDR2 YFSETQ. The germline V and J ends were trimmed by 5 bases and 2 bases, with 10 bases remaining between them. In DNA, the CDR3 is TGCGCCAGCAGTTCACAGGGCAACTATGGCTACACCTTC. Encoded protein: CASSSQGNYGYTF.

The V gene is TRBV4-1, the J gene TRBJ1-1, with 8 bases matching TRBD1. Trimming cost V 0 bases and J 6 bases; bases outside gene matches: 12. CDR3 length equals 17 residues. Germline V gives CDR1 MGHRA, CDR2 YSYEKL. The CDR3 region has the DNA TGCGCCAGCAGCCAAGATATTCAGGGGGCGCTGAGGGCTGAAGCTTTCTTT. Protein product: CASSQDIQGALRAEAFF.

The chain combines TRBV3-1 (or the pseudogene TRBV3-2) with TRBJ2-3, with a possible D match to TRBD1 (5 bases). V was clipped by 0 bases and J by 2 bases, with 18 bases between them. CDR3 length: 18 residues. CDR1 is LGHDT, CDR2 YNNKEL, per germline (reference sequence). The CDR3 reads CASSQDSPATVYTDTQYF. CDR3 coding DNA: TGTGCCAGCAGCCAAGACTCCCCTGCGACAGTCTACACAGATACGCAGTATTTT.

J is TRBJ2-3 and V is TRBV7-2, with a possible D match to TRBD2 (6 bases). CDR3 length: 13 residues. Trimming removed 5 bases at V and 11 bases at J, with 17 bases between. Germline CDR1 SGHTA, CDR2 FQGNSA. CDR3 in DNA: TGTGCCAGCAGCCCGACCCCCGGGACTCTGCAGTATTTT. It is translated as CASSPTPGTLQYF. Drawing the rest from reference TRBV7-2 and TRBJ2-3, the complete variable domain is GAGVSQSPSNKVTEKGKDVELRCDPISGHTALYWYRQSLGQGLEFLIYFQGNSAPDKSGLPSDRFSAERTGGSVSTLTIQRTQQEDSAVYLCASSPTPGTLQYFGPGTRLTVL.

This CDR3 is CASSSPGLNNEQFF. The DNA for the CDR3 is TGTGCCAGCAGTTCTCCGGGACTTAACAATGAGCAGTTCTTC. The J gene is TRBJ2-1, the V gene TRBV5-4; TRBD2 might be the D (6 bases). Germline lookup yields CDR1 SGHNT and CDR2 YYREEE (reference sequence). V lost 5 bases and J lost 5, with 14 bases in between. This CDR3 has 14 residues.

The gene calls are TRBV27 and TRBJ2-1; 8 nucleotides agree with TRBD2. CDR1 is MNHEY and CDR2 is SMNVEV in the germline V gene (reference sequence). V gave up 0 bases and J gave up 7 bases; unmatched junction bases: 20. The CDR3 has 20 amino acids. The CDR3 protein is CASSLSGSGRLSGRGNEQFF. In DNA, the CDR3 is TGTGCCAGCAGTTTATCAGGGTCGGGGCGGCTAAGCGGGAGAGGTAATGAGCAGTTCTTC.

This clone appeared a single time. This chain links TRBV3-1 (or the pseudogene TRBV3-2) with TRBJ2-1; 13 bases fit TRBD2. Per the germline V gene, CDR1 is LGHDT and CDR2 is YNNKEL (reference sequence). Trimming at V came to 7 bases and at J to 6 bases, leaving 9 bases not matched to a gene. The CDR3 extends over 16 amino acids. CDR3 bases: TGTGCCAGCACCAGGCAGGGGACTAGCGGGGTCAATGAGCAGTTCTTC. It yields the protein CASTRQGTSGVNEQFF.

The chain uses TRBV18 and TRBJ2-3; 8 nucleotides line up with TRBD1. V lost 2 bases to trimming and J lost 0 bases; unmatched junction nucleotides: 10. Per the germline V gene, CDR1 is KGHSH and CDR2 is LQKENI. The CDR3 has 18 residues. Written as DNA, the CDR3 is TGTGCCAGCTCACCATTCCTTTTTCGACAGGGGAGCACAGATACGCAGTATTTT. Translated, it gives CASSPFLFRQGSTDTQYF. Looking up the rest from reference TRBV18 and TRBJ2-3 gives the full variable domain: NAGVMQNPRHLVRRRGQEARLRCSPMKGHSHVYWYRQLPEEGLKFMVYLQKENIIDESGMPKERFSAEFPKEGPSILRIQQVVRGDSAAYFCASSPFLFRQGSTDTQYFGPGTRLTVL.

Only one count was recorded for this clone. The chain links TRBV10-3 to TRBJ1-5; 7 positions match TRBD1. Per the germline V gene, CDR1 is ENHRY and CDR2 is SYGVKD. J gave up 0 bases and V 6 bases, and 14 bases lay outside the gene matches. The CDR3 is made up of 18 amino acids. CDR3 nucleotides: TGTGCCATCAGCAGCACAGGGGCCGGGGCTCATAGCAATCAGCCCCAGCATTTT. As protein: CAISSTGAGAHSNQPQHF.

The chain joins TRBV7-2 to TRBJ2-1, with TRBD2 matching over 11 bases. Germline V CDR1 and CDR2: SGHTA, FQGNSA. This CDR3 is 17 amino acids long. With 5 bases clipped from V and 1 base from J, the junction kept 7 bases outside the gene matches. The CDR3 reads CASSLSGRAGSYNEQFF. In nucleotides, the CDR3 is TGTGCCAGCAGCCTTAGCGGGAGGGCCGGGTCCTACAATGAGCAGTTCTTC. Supplemented by reference TRBV7-2 and TRBJ2-1, the full variable domain reads GAGVSQSPSNKVTEKGKDVELRCDPISGHTALYWYRQSLGQGLEFLIYFQGNSAPDKSGLPSDRFSAERTGGSVSTLTIQRTQQEDSAVYLCASSLSGRAGSYNEQFFGPGTRLTVL.

V and J are TRBV18 and TRBJ2-3, with D perhaps TRBD2 (5 bases). The V gene's germline CDR1 is KGHSH and CDR2 LQKENI. V was shortened by 3 bases and J by 0 bases, with 16 bases between the two germline ends. This CDR3 has 17 residues. DNA of the CDR3: TGTGCCAGCTCACCGGAGGAGATCTTCCTTAGCACAGATACGCAGTATTTT. It translates to CASSPEEIFLSTDTQYF.

The V gene is TRBV27, the J gene TRBJ2-1, with a weak D call TRBD2 (6 bases). CDR1 and CDR2 (germline): MNHEY, SMNVEV (reference sequence). The CDR3 sequence is 13 residues long. The ends were cut back, 6 bases at V and 12 bases at J, with 18 bases in the middle. CDR3 amino acids: CASRATGLRGQFF. The CDR3, as DNA: TGTGCCAGCAGGGCCACAGGACTACGGGGGCAGTTCTTC.

The chain links TRBV29-1 to TRBJ2-3; the match to TRBD2 covers 8 bases. The germline V gene encodes CDR1 SQVTM and CDR2 ANQGSEA. Losses at the gene ends were 2 bases for V and 4 bases for J; bases not matched to a gene: 2. This CDR3 contains 13 residues. The chain's CDR3 is CSVETGGADTQYF. CDR3 DNA sequence: TGCAGCGTTGAAACGGGGGGGGCAGATACGCAGTATTTT.

In DNA form, the CDR3 reads TGTGCCAGCAGCTCCAGGAAGGGGCTTTCGGAGGGTGAGCAGTTCTTC. Translating it yields CASSSRKGLSEGEQFF. V is TRBV7-9 and J is TRBJ2-1, with a tentative D call TRBD2 (6 bases). V was pared by 4 bases and J by 9 bases, with 22 bases between. The CDR3 spans 16 residues. Germline V gene data show CDR1 as SEHNR and CDR2 as FQNEAQ (reference sequence).

This clone appeared once. The J gene is TRBJ2-7, the V gene TRBV28; D unclear. The CDR3 spans 14 residues. CDR1 is MDHEN, CDR2 SYDVKM, per germline. Between the trimmed V and J ends, which lost 5 bases and 5 bases, there was a span of 16 bases. CDR3 sequence: CASSPVRSFDEQYF. The CDR3 DNA reads TGTGCCAGCAGTCCCGTTAGAAGTTTCGACGAGCAGTACTTC.

CDR3 DNA: TGTGCCAGCAGCCCTAGGACAGGGAACGGCTACACCTTC. Protein sequence: CASSPRTGNGYTF. The J gene is TRBJ1-2, the V gene TRBV7-8, with 8 bases aligning to TRBD1. CDR1 and CDR2 (germline): SGHVS, FQNEAQ. This CDR3 comprises 13 residues. V dropped 5 bases and J dropped 8; count of bases not matched to a gene: 7.

The J gene is TRBJ2-1, the V gene TRBV7-9; 11 bases line up with TRBD2. From germline, CDR1 is SEHNR and CDR2 FQNEAQ (reference sequence). The length of the CDR3 is 16 residues. V lost 5 bases to trimming and J lost 6 bases; unmatched junction nucleotides: 9. The CDR3 sequence is CASSPVLAGVINEQFF. The CDR3, as DNA: TGTGCCAGCAGCCCTGTACTAGCGGGAGTCATCAATGAGCAGTTCTTC.

The CDR3 DNA follows: TGCGCCAGCAGCCAAGATCCGGGACAGAGCACAGATACGCAGTATTTT. Its protein product is CASSQDPGQSTDTQYF. The chain uses TRBV4-1 and TRBJ2-3, with 7 nucleotides matching TRBD1. Trimming cost V 0 bases and J 0 bases; bases outside gene matches: 3. Germline V CDR1 and CDR2: MGHRA, YSYEKL. The CDR3 spans 16 residues.

This clone has just one count. J is TRBJ1-2 and V is TRBV28, with a weak D call TRBD1 (6 bases). Germline CDR1 is MDHEN and CDR2 is SYDVKM. This CDR3 is 14 amino acids long. Trimming shortened V by 2 bases and J by 4 bases, and 11 bases separated the two germline ends. The chain's CDR3 is CASSLPGVGYGYTF. The CDR3, as DNA: TGTGCCAGCAGTTTACCAGGGGTGGGCTATGGCTACACCTTC.

The rearrangement links TRBV27 to TRBJ1-5; unclear D gene. The CDR3 spans 14 residues. Trimming took 4 bases from V and 3 from J, leaving 10 bases between them. Looked up from germline, CDR1 is MNHEY and CDR2 is SMNVEV (reference sequence). CDR3: CASSSSRNNQPQHF. In DNA, the CDR3 is TGTGCCAGCAGTTCCTCGAGGAACAATCAGCCCCAGCATTTT.

The sample holds one count of this clone. The rearrangement uses TRBV6-5 and TRBJ1-2; no clear D. The ends were cut back, 4 bases at V and 8 bases at J, with 11 bases in the middle. Germline V gene data show CDR1 as MNHEY and CDR2 as SVGAGI. CDR3 length: 12 residues. CDR3 sequence: CASSLLGRGYTF. The CDR3 DNA follows: TGTGCCAGCAGTTTGCTCGGTCGGGGCTACACCTTC.